What follows describes a single T cell receptor (beta chain). Only in-frame clones appear in the TCRdb table, and some are missing; sequencing was by immunoSEQ multiplex PCR. The data show approximately 150,000 clones, around 83% seen once. Trimming removed 8 bases at V and 7 bases at J, with 14 bases between. Germline CDR1 reads MNHEY; CDR2 reads SVGAGI. There are 12 residues in the CDR3. This record belongs to a study of blood T cell repertoires in COVID-19. The source material was peripheral blood. The rearrangement links TRBV6-5 to TRBJ1-2; D perhaps matches TRBD1 (6 bases). The clonotype comes from a woman aged 45-65 years in a cohort sampled during active or convalescent COVID-19. The CDR3 is CASGGPGAGYTF. DNA of the CDR3: TGTGCCAGCGGGGGCCCAGGGGCTGGCTACACCTTC.